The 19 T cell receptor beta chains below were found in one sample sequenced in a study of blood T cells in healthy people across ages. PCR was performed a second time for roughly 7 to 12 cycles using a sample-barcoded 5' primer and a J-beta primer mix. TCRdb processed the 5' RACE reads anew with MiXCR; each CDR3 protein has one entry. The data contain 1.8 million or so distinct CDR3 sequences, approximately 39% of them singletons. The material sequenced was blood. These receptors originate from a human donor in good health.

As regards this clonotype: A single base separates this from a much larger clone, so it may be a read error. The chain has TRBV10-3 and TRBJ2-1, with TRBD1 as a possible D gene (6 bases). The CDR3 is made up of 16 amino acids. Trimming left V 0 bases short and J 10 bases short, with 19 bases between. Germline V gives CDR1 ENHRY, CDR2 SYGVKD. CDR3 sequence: CAISESGQKLTYEQFF. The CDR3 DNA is TGTGCCATCAGTGAGTCTGGACAGAAACTCACCTACGAGCAGTTCTTC.

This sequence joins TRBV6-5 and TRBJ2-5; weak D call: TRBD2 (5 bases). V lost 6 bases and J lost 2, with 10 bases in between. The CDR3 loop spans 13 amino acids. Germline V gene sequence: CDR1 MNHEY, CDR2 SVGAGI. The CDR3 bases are TGTGCCAGCAGACTTCCGGGACAAGAGACCCAGTACTTC. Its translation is CASRLPGQETQYF.

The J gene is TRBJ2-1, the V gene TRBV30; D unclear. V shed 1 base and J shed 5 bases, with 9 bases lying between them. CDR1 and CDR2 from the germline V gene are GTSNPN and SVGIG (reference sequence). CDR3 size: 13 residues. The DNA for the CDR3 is TGTGCCTGGAGTGGAGCTGAGCACAATGAGCAGTTCTTC. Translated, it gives CAWSGAEHNEQFF.

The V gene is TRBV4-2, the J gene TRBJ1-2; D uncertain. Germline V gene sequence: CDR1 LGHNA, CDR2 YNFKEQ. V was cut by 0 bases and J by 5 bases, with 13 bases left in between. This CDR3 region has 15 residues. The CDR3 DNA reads TGTGCCAGCAGCCAAGATCGGATTTGGGAGTATGGCTACACCTTC. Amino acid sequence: CASSQDRIWEYGYTF.

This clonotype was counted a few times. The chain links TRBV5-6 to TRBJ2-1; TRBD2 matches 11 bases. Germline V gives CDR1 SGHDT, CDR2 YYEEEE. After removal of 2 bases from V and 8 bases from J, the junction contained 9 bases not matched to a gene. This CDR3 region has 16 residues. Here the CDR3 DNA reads TGTGCCAGCAGCTTCCTAGCGGGGGGCGAGGGCGATGAGCAGTTCTTC. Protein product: CASSFLAGGEGDEQFF.

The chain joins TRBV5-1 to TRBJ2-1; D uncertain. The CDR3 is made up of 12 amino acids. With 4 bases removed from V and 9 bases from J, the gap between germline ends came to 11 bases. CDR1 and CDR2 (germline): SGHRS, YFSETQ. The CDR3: CASSPSDGEQFF. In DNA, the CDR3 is TGCGCCAGCAGCCCCTCGGACGGTGAGCAGTTCTTC.

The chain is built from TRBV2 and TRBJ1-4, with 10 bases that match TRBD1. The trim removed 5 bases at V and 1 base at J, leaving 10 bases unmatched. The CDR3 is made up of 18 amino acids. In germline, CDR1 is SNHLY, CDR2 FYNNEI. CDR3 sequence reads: CASSPFGTGVGTNEKLFF. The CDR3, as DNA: TGTGCCAGCAGTCCTTTCGGGACAGGGGTAGGAACTAATGAAAAACTGTTTTTT.

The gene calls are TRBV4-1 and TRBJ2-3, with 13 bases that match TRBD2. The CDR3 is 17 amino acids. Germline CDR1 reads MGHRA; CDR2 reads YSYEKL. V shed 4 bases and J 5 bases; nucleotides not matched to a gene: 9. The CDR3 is CASSPKLAGGLGDTQYF. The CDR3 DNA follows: TGCGCCAGCAGCCCAAAACTAGCGGGGGGGCTTGGAGATACGCAGTATTTT.

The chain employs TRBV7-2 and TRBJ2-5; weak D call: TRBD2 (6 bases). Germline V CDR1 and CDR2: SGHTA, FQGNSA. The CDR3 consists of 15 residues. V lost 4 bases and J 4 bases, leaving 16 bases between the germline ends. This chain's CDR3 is CASSWESGGVETQYF. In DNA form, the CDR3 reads TGTGCCAGCAGCTGGGAGTCCGGCGGGGTAGAGACCCAGTACTTC.

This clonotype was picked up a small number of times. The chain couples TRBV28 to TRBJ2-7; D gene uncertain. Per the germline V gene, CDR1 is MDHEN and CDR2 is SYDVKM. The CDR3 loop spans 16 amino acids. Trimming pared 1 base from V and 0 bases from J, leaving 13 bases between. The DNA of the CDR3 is TGTGCCAGCAGTTTATTTTCCGGGTCCCGCTCCTACGAGCAGTACTTC. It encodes CASSLFSGSRSYEQYF.

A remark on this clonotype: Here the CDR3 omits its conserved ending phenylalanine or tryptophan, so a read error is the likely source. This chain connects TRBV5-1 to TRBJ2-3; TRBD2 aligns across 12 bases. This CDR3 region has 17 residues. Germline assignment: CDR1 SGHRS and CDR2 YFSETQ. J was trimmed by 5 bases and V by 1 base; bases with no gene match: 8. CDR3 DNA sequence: TGCGCCAGCAGCTTGAGAGGACTAGCGGGGAAGGGAGATACGCAGTATTTG. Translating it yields CASSLRGLAGKGDTQYL.

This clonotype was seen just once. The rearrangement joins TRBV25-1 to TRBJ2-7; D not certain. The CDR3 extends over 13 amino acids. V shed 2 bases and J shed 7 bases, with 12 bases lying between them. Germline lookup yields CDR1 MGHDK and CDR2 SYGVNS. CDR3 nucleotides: TGTGCCAGCAGTGAAAGAAGTTCCAATGAGCAGTACTTC. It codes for CASSERSSNEQYF.

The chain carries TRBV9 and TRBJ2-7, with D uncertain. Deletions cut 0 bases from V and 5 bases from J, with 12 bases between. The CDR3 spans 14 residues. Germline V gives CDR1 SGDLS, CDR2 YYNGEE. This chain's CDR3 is CASSVGPRHNEQYF. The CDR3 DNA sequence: TGTGCCAGCAGCGTAGGGCCGAGACACAACGAGCAGTACTTC.

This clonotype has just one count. The CDR3 nucleotides read TGTGCCAGCAGCCCCAGAGCTGGGGACAGGGTTGCCTACGAGCAGTACTTC. It translates to CASSPRAGDRVAYEQYF. The chain uses TRBV7-8 and TRBJ2-7, with 9 bases lining up with TRBD1. J lost 2 bases, V lost 5 bases, and 13 bases had no gene match. Germline assignment: CDR1 SGHVS and CDR2 FQNEAQ. There are 17 residues in the CDR3.

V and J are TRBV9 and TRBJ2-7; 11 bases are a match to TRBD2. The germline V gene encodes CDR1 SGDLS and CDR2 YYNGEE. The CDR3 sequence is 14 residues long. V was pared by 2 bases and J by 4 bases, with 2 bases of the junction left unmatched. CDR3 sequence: CASSVGLAVYEQYF. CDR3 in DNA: TGTGCCAGCAGCGTGGGACTAGCGGTTTACGAGCAGTACTTC.

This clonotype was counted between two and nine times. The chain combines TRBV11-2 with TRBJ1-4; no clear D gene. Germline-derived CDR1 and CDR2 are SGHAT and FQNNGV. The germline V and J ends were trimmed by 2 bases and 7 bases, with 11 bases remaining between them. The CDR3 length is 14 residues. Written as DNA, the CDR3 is TGTGCCAGCAGCTTATCCCCAACGGGTGAAAAACTGTTTTTT. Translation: CASSLSPTGEKLFF.

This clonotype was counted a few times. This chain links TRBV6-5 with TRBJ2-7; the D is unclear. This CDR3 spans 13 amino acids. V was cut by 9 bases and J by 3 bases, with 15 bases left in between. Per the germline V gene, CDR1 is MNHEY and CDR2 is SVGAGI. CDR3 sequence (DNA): TGTGCCAGGATGTGCGGCAGCCTCTACGAGCAGTACTTC. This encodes CARMCGSLYEQYF.

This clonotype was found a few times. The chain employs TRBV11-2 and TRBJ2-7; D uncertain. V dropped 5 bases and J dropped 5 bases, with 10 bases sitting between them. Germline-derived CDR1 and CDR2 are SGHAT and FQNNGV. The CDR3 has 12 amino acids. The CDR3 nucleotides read TGTGCCAGCAGCCTCAGCCCCCACGAGCAGTACTTC. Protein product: CASSLSPHEQYF.

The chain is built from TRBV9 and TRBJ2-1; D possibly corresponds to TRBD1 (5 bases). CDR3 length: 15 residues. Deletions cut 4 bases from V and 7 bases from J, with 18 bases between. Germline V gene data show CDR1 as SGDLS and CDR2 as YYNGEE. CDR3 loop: CASSKGFVQVNEQFF. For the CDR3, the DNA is TGTGCCAGCAGCAAGGGGTTTGTACAAGTTAATGAGCAGTTCTTC.